The 10 T cell receptor beta chains reported below all come from one sample, sequenced in a study of blood T cell repertoires in COVID-19. Method: immunoSEQ multiplex PCR; TCRdb's copy keeps in-frame clones and lacks some. The sample lists about 330,000 clones, over 75% occurring once. The sequenced sample was PBMCs or T cells enriched from blood (not recorded which). These receptors were taken from a young man who had recovered from COVID-19.

The rearrangement joins TRBV19 to TRBJ2-7, with D possibly TRBD2 on 6 matching bases. Per the germline V gene, CDR1 is LNHDA and CDR2 is SQIVND (reference sequence). The CDR3 has 11 amino acids. Trimming took off 5 bases at V and 6 bases at J, with 8 bases between the two ends. For the CDR3, the DNA is TGTGCCAGTAGTGTGGGGGGCGAGCAGTACTTC. Amino acid sequence: CASSVGGEQYF.

The chain joins TRBV10-1 to TRBJ2-1; the match to TRBD2 covers 12 bases. The CDR3 is 17 amino acids. Germline V gives CDR1 WNHNN, CDR2 SYGVQD (reference sequence). The trim removed 4 bases at V and 4 bases at J, leaving 8 bases unmatched. CDR3 coding DNA: TGCGCCAGCAGTGGATCAGGACTAGCGGGGAGTTACAATGAGCAGTTCTTC. As protein: CASSGSGLAGSYNEQFF.

This sequence joins TRBV30 and TRBJ1-3, with a tentative D call TRBD1 (5 bases). The CDR3 runs to 16 residues. Germline V CDR1 and CDR2: GTSNPN, SVGIG (reference sequence). V lost 3 bases and J 1 base, leaving 16 bases between the germline ends. CDR3 nucleotides: TGTGCCTGGAGCCCAATGGCAGGGATTTCTGGAAACACCATATATTTT. This encodes CAWSPMAGISGNTIYF.

V and J are TRBV9 and TRBJ2-7, with a tentative D call TRBD1 (7 bases). V lost 0 bases and J lost 5, with 18 bases in between. The length of the CDR3 is 16 residues. Looked up from germline, CDR1 is SGDLS and CDR2 is YYNGEE. This chain's CDR3 is CASSVAAGGSGDEQYF. DNA of the CDR3: TGTGCCAGCAGCGTAGCAGCAGGGGGGAGCGGCGACGAGCAGTACTTC.

The chain has TRBV19 and TRBJ2-7; 7 bases are shared with TRBD1. The CDR3 runs to 15 residues. Germline CDR1 and CDR2: LNHDA and SQIVND (reference sequence). Trimming took 6 bases from V and 3 from J; bases not matched to a gene: 11. This CDR3 reads CASSNRGTANYEQYF. Here the CDR3 DNA reads TGTGCCAGTAGCAACAGAGGGACAGCAAACTACGAGCAGTACTTC.

CDR3 bases: TGTGCCAGCAGTGGACTACGGGAGACCCAGTACTTC. Its protein product is CASSGLRETQYF. The chain carries TRBV2 and TRBJ2-5, with D perhaps TRBD2 (5 bases). Germline-derived CDR1 and CDR2 are SNHLY and FYNNEI. This CDR3 contains 12 residues. V lost 4 bases and J 5 bases, leaving 8 bases between the germline ends.

The chain carries TRBV11-1 and TRBJ2-5; 8 bases agree with TRBD2. J gave up 5 bases and V 6 bases, and 11 bases lay outside the gene matches. Germline assignment: CDR1 SGHAT and CDR2 FQDESV (reference sequence). CDR3 length: 15 amino acids. The CDR3 sequence: CASRRRTSKWETQYF. The CDR3 DNA sequence: TGTGCCAGCAGGAGGAGGACTAGCAAATGGGAGACCCAGTACTTC.

Concerning this clone itself: Relative to the germline gene, one junction end is altered; a read error may explain this. The chain is built from TRBV5-6 and TRBJ1-5, with 9 bases matching TRBD1. The CDR3 covers 15 residues. Germline loops: CDR1 SGHDT, CDR2 YYEEEE. This CDR3 reads CASSLDRGLNQPQHF. For the CDR3, the DNA is TGTGCCAGCAGTTTGGACAGGGGTCTCAATCAGCCCCAGCATTTT.

In its sample, this clone was seen once. The chain has TRBV18 and TRBJ2-3, with a weak D call TRBD1 (6 bases). V lost 1 base and J lost 0, with 14 bases in between. This CDR3 is 17 amino acids long. Germline V gene sequence: CDR1 KGHSH, CDR2 LQKENI. The CDR3 loop reads CASSPQPQGPSTDTQYF. The CDR3 DNA reads TGTGCCAGCTCACCACAACCCCAGGGGCCTAGCACAGATACGCAGTATTTT.

This clone turned up a few times. The V and J genes are TRBV7-9 and TRBJ2-2, with 11 bases aligning to TRBD2. Germline CDR1 is SEHNR and CDR2 is FQNEAQ (reference sequence). Unmatched junction bases numbered 8, after V lost 5 bases and J lost 6 bases. The CDR3 totals 16 residues. The DNA for the CDR3 is TGTGCCAGCAGCGATCGGACTAGCGGGTTATCCGGGGAGCTGTTTTTT. Its translation is CASSDRTSGLSGELFF. Drawing the rest from reference TRBV7-9 and TRBJ2-2, the complete variable domain is DTGVSQNPRHKITKRGQNVTFRCDPISEHNRLYWYRQTLGQGPEFLTYFQNEAQLEKSRLLSDRFSAERPKGSFSTLEIQRTEQGDSAMYLCASSDRTSGLSGELFFGEGSRLTVL.